This note documents a single T cell receptor (beta chain) sequence. This clone was recorded a few times. Its antigen remains unidentified. Base-call qualities are not available, and no considerably larger clone is one nucleotide away. In the germline V gene (reference sequence), CDR1 corresponds to MNHEY and CDR2 to SMNVEV. Spanning cysteine to phenylalanine, the CDR3 consists of 15 amino acids. Of all the DNA, just the CDR3 is kept, 45 bases in frame from base 1. V sheds 7 bases and J sheds 1 base, leaving 16 bases between their ends. The intended sense of this specimen's time point label: about 25 weeks on oral tofacitinib. The sample's treatment or condition, from its label and the paper: oral pan-JAK inhibitor, 5-10 mg twice daily. Lesional scalp punch biopsies and peripheral blood were collected from alopecia areata patients. PBMCs were isolated by density centrifugation and stained for CD3, CD4 and CD8, and CD4+ and CD8+ T cells were sorted on a FACSAria.

Libraries came from the immunoSEQ multiplex PCR assay. RNA was extracted from all samples and reverse transcribed into cDNA as template for TCR sequencing. SuperScript III was used for first-strand cDNA synthesis, primed with a 2:1 mix of oligo-dT and random hexamers. A synthetic immune receptor repertoire was used to assess amplification bias, and residual bias was removed computationally. As for how the authors treated the data: Raw reads were preprocessed to remove errors, and CDR3 was defined by IMGT conventions from the conserved cysteine to phenylalanine. Clonality was computed by normalizing Shannon entropy by log2 of the number of productive unique TCRs and subtracting the result from 1. CD4 or CD8 identity of scalp clones was inferred by cross-referencing scalp TCRbeta sequences with sorted blood CD4 and CD8 repertoires. Drawn from immuneACCESS, this table holds only the in-frame rearrangements with V and J called that TCRdb kept. Clones are partly lost; checked studies trace under half to an unresolved V gene and leave the rest unexplained. From that table come the V and J calls and clone size; the DNA was used to work out D and trimming. A total of about 100,000 clones appear in this sample, less than 90% of them only once. The ten largest clonotypes hold over 20% of the sample.

The sample is drawn from a study of CD8+ T cells in alopecia areata (dated by TCRdb to 2016 to 2018). Background on the whole study: The treated patients, all with moderate-to-severe alopecia areata, were enrolled in an open-label pilot trial of oral tofacitinib given at 5 to 10 mg twice daily. Tofacitinib was given for 6 to 18 months, followed by 6 months of follow-up off drug to assess delayed response and recurrence. The SALT score, which quantifies the percentage of affected scalp surface area, was used to measure disease severity in treated patients. In both human patients and the C3H/HeJ mouse model, the study applied high-throughput TCRbeta sequencing to look at T cell clonal expansion in alopecia areata. Scalp tissue and sorted CD4+ and CD8+ peripheral blood T cells from patchy and totalis/universalis alopecia areata patients and from healthy controls were covered by human TCRbeta sequencing. Biopsies were taken from tofacitinib-treated patients at baseline and at 4 and 24 weeks of treatment, and a later scalp biopsy was taken in several of the tofacitinib-treated patients. Clonality in the scalp was compared among normal scalp (n=4), patchy alopecia areata scalp (n=8), and alopecia totalis/universalis scalp (n=8). The RNA source kit depended on sample type: the PAXgene miRNA kit for fixed scalp, the miRNeasy kit for PBMCs, and the RNeasy kit for mouse skin. Amplification of TCRbeta CDR3 regions was done by immunoSEQ multiplex PCR using 35 Vbeta forward primers and 13 Jbeta reverse primers. What the work shows at the level of the full study, not this receptor alone: Because the treated cohort was small and had only one nonresponder, larger studies are needed to examine links between baseline CD8+ expansion and response. Shared TCR sequences between patients were less evident than in mice, which may be partly attributable to HLA diversity in the patient population. Unlike mouse skin, where gammadelta T cells dominate, normal human skin contains resident alphabeta T cells that get sequenced too, which complicates analysis of the scalp TCR repertoire. During tofacitinib treatment, many expanded lesional clones remained in scalp and blood, and this persistence may partly explain relapse after treatment is stopped. Scalp clonality and the number of expanded CD8+ clones among the top 100 scalp clones were significantly decreased by tofacitinib. Lesional scalp, especially in alopecia totalis/universalis, showed higher clonality and more expanded CD8+ clones than normal scalp, suggesting antigenic drive.

The sequence was collected from a human donor with alopecia areata. The V gene is TRBV27 and the J gene is TRBJ1-1; a tentative D match to TRBD1 spans 6 bases. The sequences come from CD8+ T cells sorted from blood, collected at week 24, from a patient treated with tofacitinib. The CDR3 protein is CASTPKGEGNTEAFF. The nucleotides are TGTGCCAGCACCCCGAAGGGGGAAGGGAACACTGAAGCTTTCTTT.